The clone carrying this T cell receptor beta chain came up once. Its target is unknown. These data come from a study of PD-1 blockade in classical Hodgkin lymphoma. For the study at large: Once every 2 weeks, patients received intravenous nivolumab at 3 mg/kg.

General study results and limits: The diversity seen at baseline in complete responders resembled that of newly diagnosed patients. CD4+ TCR diversity, unlike CD8+, climbed significantly by C4D1.

Time point indicated: cycle 4 day 1 (C4D1), after 5 to 7 weeks of nivolumab. All patients relapsed after autologous stem cell transplantation, and brentuximab vedotin exposure varied. This CDR3 contains 16 residues. In germline, CDR1 is MNHNS, CDR2 SASEGT. V lost 4 bases, J lost 3 bases, and 13 bases lay in between. Here immunoSEQ multiplex PCR was the method, and the copy in TCRdb shows in-frame clones only, minus some. Of about 93,000 clones listed, around 80% are singletons. V usage is TRBV6-1 and J usage is TRBJ1-6; tentatively, D is TRBD1 (6 bases). The clonotype was recovered from a human donor with classical Hodgkin lymphoma. The starting material was peripheral blood mononuclear cells (PBMCs), obtained before the fourth cycle of nivolumab. CDR3 nucleotide sequence: TGTGCCAGCAGTGCTACAGGGTACGGCTATAATTCACCCCTCCACTTT. Translating it yields CASSATGYGYNSPLHF.